These 21 T cell receptor beta chains share one sample of origin, sequenced in a study of blood T cell repertoires in COVID-19. Using immunoSEQ multiplex PCR, the repertoire was profiled, and TCRdb retains in-frame clones only, with some absent. The repertoire holds about 200,000 clones, 85% seen once, with under 0.95% in the top ten. The material sequenced was peripheral blood. These receptors all stem from a man aged 55 to 70 with COVID-19, enrolled during active disease.

This chain uses TRBV6-2 or TRBV6-3 with TRBJ2-1, with 11 bases identical to TRBD2. The CDR3 sequence is 17 residues long. Germline CDR1 reads MNHEY; CDR2 reads SVGEGT. The V and J ends lost 0 bases and 1 base, in that order; junction bases with no gene match: 2. The CDR3 here is CASSYSIAGGSYNEQFF. DNA for the CDR3: TGTGCCAGCAGTTACTCGATAGCGGGAGGGTCCTACAATGAGCAGTTCTTC.

The gene calls are TRBV10-3 and TRBJ1-5, with 9 bases fitting TRBD1. V dropped 2 bases and J dropped 5; count of bases not matched to a gene: 7. The CDR3 consists of 16 residues. Per germline, CDR1 ENHRY and CDR2 SYGVKD. The DNA for the CDR3 is TGTGCCATCAGTGAGGACAGGGGGATTATTTATCAGCCCCAGCATTTT. Amino acid sequence: CAISEDRGIIYQPQHF.

The V gene is TRBV3-1 (or the pseudogene TRBV3-2), the J gene TRBJ2-2; TRBD2 agrees at 14 bases. The CDR3 runs 18 residues. V shed 5 bases and J 2 bases; nucleotides not matched to a gene: 7. The germline gives CDR1 LGHDT, CDR2 YNNKEL (reference sequence). The CDR3 region has the DNA TGTGCCAGCAGCAAGGGACTAGCGGGAGCCATTAACACCGGGGAGCTGTTTTTT. Translating it yields CASSKGLAGAINTGELFF.

The CDR3 bases are TGCGCCAGCAGTGAGAACAGAAGATATGGCTACACCTTC. Translation: CASSENRRYGYTF. The chain joins TRBV10-1 to TRBJ1-2; D uncertain. V was pared by 2 bases and J by 5 bases, with 9 bases between. The germline V gene has CDR1 WNHNN and CDR2 SYGVQD (reference sequence). The CDR3 is made up of 13 amino acids.

The chain links TRBV6-1 to TRBJ1-5, with D perhaps matching TRBD1 (6 bases). Germline values: CDR1 MNHNS, CDR2 SASEGT. Trimming took 1 base from V and 6 from J, leaving 7 bases between them. CDR3 length: 13 amino acids. The CDR3, as DNA: TGTGCCAGCAGTGAAGACAGGGTTCAGCCCCAGCATTTT. It codes for CASSEDRVQPQHF.

Here the CDR3 reads CAINEGVGSPLHF. The CDR3 coding sequence is TGTGCCATCAACGAGGGGGTCGGGTCACCCCTCCACTTT. V usage is TRBV10-3 and J usage is TRBJ1-6; tentative D call: TRBD1 (6 bases). Trimming cost V 7 bases and J 10 bases, with 14 bases left between them. The CDR3 loop spans 13 amino acids. CDR1 and CDR2 from the germline V gene are ENHRY and SYGVKD.

This rearrangement joins TRBV5-1 to TRBJ2-1; 8 bases align to TRBD1. CDR1 and CDR2 (germline): SGHRS, YFSETQ. CDR3 length equals 16 residues. The junction had 9 bases not matched to a gene; V was cut back by 2 bases and J by 5 bases. The DNA of the CDR3 is TGCGCCAGCAGCTTAGGACAGGGTGGAAGGGACAATGAGCAGTTCTTC. Amino acids: CASSLGQGGRDNEQFF.

This rearrangement joins TRBV29-1 to TRBJ2-7; D is possibly TRBD1 (10 bases). The CDR3 extends over 12 amino acids. The ends were cut back, 7 bases at V and 6 bases at J, with 16 bases in the middle. Germline CDR1 SQVTM, CDR2 ANQGSEA. The CDR3 protein is CSASGTGAEQYF. DNA of the CDR3: TGCAGCGCTAGCGGGACAGGGGCCGAGCAGTACTTC.

The chain employs TRBV18 and TRBJ1-1, with a tentative D call TRBD1 (5 bases). Germline assignment: CDR1 KGHSH and CDR2 LQKENI. V shed 4 bases and J shed 3 bases, with 9 bases lying between them. The CDR3 spans 13 residues. The CDR3 DNA reads as TGTGCCAGCTCACTAATACAGGACACTGAAGCTTTCTTT. Translating it yields CASSLIQDTEAFF. Variable domain in full (rest from reference TRBV18 and TRBJ1-1): NAGVMQNPRHLVRRRGQEARLRCSPMKGHSHVYWYRQLPEEGLKFMVYLQKENIIDESGMPKERFSAEFPKEGPSILRIQQVVRGDSAAYFCASSLIQDTEAFFGQGTRLTVV.

V is TRBV6-5 and J is TRBJ1-6, with 7 bases matching TRBD1. The CDR3 runs to 15 residues. The J segment lost 7 bases and the V segment lost 0 bases, leaving 3 bases of the junction unmatched. The V gene's germline CDR1 is MNHEY and CDR2 SVGAGI. The CDR3 coding sequence is TGTGCCAGCAGTTACTCGAGGACAGGAAATTCACCCCTCCACTTT. Encoded protein: CASSYSRTGNSPLHF.

This clone was found once. The rearrangement links TRBV15 to TRBJ1-1; 8 bases line up with TRBD1. This CDR3 comprises 15 residues. V shed 1 base and J 0 bases; nucleotides not matched to a gene: 1. From germline, CDR1 is LNHNV and CDR2 YYDKDF (reference sequence). CDR3 amino acids: CATSRGDRLNTEAFF. DNA of the CDR3: TGTGCCACCAGCAGAGGGGACAGGTTGAACACTGAAGCTTTCTTT.

V and J are TRBV27 and TRBJ2-2; weak D call: TRBD1 (5 bases). Germline-derived CDR1 and CDR2 are MNHEY and SMNVEV (reference sequence). The CDR3 is 15 residues long. The V gene lost 0 bases and the J gene lost 7 bases, with 12 bases spanning the gap. The CDR3 region is CASSLSSGKGGELFF. CDR3 nucleotide sequence: TGTGCCAGCAGTTTATCATCAGGGAAGGGCGGGGAGCTGTTTTTT.

The chain is built from TRBV5-1 and TRBJ2-7; TRBD1 matches at 9 bases. The CDR3 is made up of 18 amino acids. Germline values: CDR1 SGHRS, CDR2 YFSETQ. V shed 1 base and J 7 bases; nucleotides not matched to a gene: 18. DNA for the CDR3: TGCGCCAGCAGCTTGTGGCCAGGGACAGGGCTGATGAAGGGGGAGCAGTACTTC. It codes for CASSLWPGTGLMKGEQYF.

The chain carries TRBV6-1 and TRBJ1-2, with TRBD1 matching over 9 bases. This CDR3 is built from 15 residues. The V segment lost 6 bases and the J segment 3 bases; nucleotides outside the gene matches: 8. Per the germline V gene, CDR1 is MNHNS and CDR2 is SASEGT. The CDR3 nucleotides read TGTGCCAGCAGCAGACAGGGGGGCGCGGACTATGGCTACACCTTC. Translation: CASSRQGGADYGYTF.

The V gene is TRBV27, the J gene TRBJ1-2; D ambiguous. Trimming took off 5 bases at V and 5 bases at J, with 24 bases between the two ends. Germline V lookup: CDR1 MNHEY, CDR2 SMNVEV (reference sequence). The CDR3 sequence is 17 residues long. CDR3 loop: CASSNLLPEKRKYGYTF. The CDR3 coding sequence is TGTGCCAGCAGTAACTTACTCCCCGAGAAGAGGAAGTATGGCTACACCTTC.

This sequence joins TRBV7-9 and TRBJ1-1; 9 positions match TRBD1. Germline V gene sequence: CDR1 SEHNR, CDR2 FQNEAQ (reference sequence). The ends lost 3 bases at V and 5 bases at J; junction bases unmatched: 7. The CDR3 is made up of 15 amino acids. CDR3 nucleotides: TGTGCCAGCAGCTTTACAGGGGGCGCGAGAACTGAAGCTTTCTTT. It encodes CASSFTGGARTEAFF.

V is TRBV5-1 and J is TRBJ1-3; no firm D call. The CDR3 totals 14 residues. Trimming took off 2 bases at V and 0 bases at J, with 6 bases between the two ends. Germline V CDR1 and CDR2: SGHRS, YFSETQ. The CDR3 loop reads CASSLSNSGNTIYF. Written as DNA, the CDR3 is TGCGCCAGCAGCTTAAGCAACTCTGGAAACACCATATATTTT.

This chain uses TRBV5-1 with TRBJ1-2, with D tentatively TRBD1 (5 bases). V was clipped by 2 bases and J by 4 bases, with 12 bases between them. This CDR3 is built from 14 residues. CDR1 is SGHRS, CDR2 YFSETQ, per germline. This CDR3 reads CASSFDSRTYGYTF. CDR3 DNA sequence: TGCGCCAGCAGCTTTGACAGCCGCACCTATGGCTACACCTTC.

The chain employs TRBV7-9 and TRBJ1-4; 10 nucleotides agree with TRBD1. This CDR3 has 14 residues. The J segment lost 4 bases and the V segment lost 4 bases, leaving 0 bases of the junction unmatched. Germline V gives CDR1 SEHNR, CDR2 FQNEAQ (reference sequence). The CDR3 here is CASSWDRGNEKLFF. Here the CDR3 DNA reads TGTGCCAGCAGCTGGGACAGGGGTAATGAAAAACTGTTTTTT.

The chain links TRBV6-5 to TRBJ1-2; D remains ambiguous. Germline CDR1 reads MNHEY; CDR2 reads SVGAGI. The CDR3 length is 15 residues. Trimming removed 0 bases from V and 0 bases from J, with 8 bases in between. The CDR3 DNA reads as TGTGCCAGCAGTTACTCGACTCTCTCTAACTATGGCTACACCTTC. Its translation: CASSYSTLSNYGYTF.

There are a few counts of this clone. As DNA, the CDR3 is TGTGCCAGCAGAGAGGACCCCCCAGGGTGGGATCAGCCCCAGCATTTT. Amino acid sequence: CASREDPPGWDQPQHF. The J gene is TRBJ1-5, the V gene TRBV5-8; maybe TRBD1 (5 bases). V was trimmed by 5 bases and J by 5 bases, leaving 20 bases between them. The CDR3 totals 16 residues. Germline CDR1 and CDR2: SGHTS and YDEGEE.